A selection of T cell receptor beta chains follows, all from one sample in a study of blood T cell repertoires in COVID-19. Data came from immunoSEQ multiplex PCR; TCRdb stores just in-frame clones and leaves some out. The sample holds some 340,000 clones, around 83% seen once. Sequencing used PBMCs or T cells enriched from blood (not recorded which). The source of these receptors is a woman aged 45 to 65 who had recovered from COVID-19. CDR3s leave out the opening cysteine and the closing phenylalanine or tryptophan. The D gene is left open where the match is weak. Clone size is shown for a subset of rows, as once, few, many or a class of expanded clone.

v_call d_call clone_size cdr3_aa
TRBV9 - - ASSVASRPQEEAF
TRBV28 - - ASSLIPGSPREQY
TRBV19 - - ASSIDRGNGGYT
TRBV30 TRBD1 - AWTQGALGKLF
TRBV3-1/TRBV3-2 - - ASSHLSSEQF
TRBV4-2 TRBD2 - ASSQGGLAGRTGELF
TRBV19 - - ASSRTGSGANVLT
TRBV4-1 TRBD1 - ASSQVTQGNSQPQH
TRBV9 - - ASSSGTGNGIPLH
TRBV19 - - ASSIQGVGNQPQH
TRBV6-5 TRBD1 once ASSAGQQIYGYT
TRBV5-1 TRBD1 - ASSDQGGGNTIY
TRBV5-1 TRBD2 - ASSIKAGTSGLNEQF
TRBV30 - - AWSVGGGSSEAF
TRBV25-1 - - ASSASGAGEKLF
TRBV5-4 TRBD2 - ASSRGGANSYNEQF
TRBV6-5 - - ASSVDRRLPYGYT
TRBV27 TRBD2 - ASTTSRGFGRAHEQY
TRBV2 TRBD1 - ASRGQANTGELF
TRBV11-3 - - ASSLGRADGANVLT
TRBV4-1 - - ASSQDPALNYGYT
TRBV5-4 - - ASSPETAGANVLT
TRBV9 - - ASSPPRAGRGNTIY
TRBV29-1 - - SVEGRDNYEQY
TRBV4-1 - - ASSQDPGGIETQY
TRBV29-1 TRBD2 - VGTNTDTQY
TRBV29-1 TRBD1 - SGGAGQGLNYGYT
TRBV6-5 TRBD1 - ASRSSGTVNTEAF
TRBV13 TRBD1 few ASSLAGGNYGYT
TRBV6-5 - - ASVGVNSYEQY
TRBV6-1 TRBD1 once ASSDLGQSGYGYT
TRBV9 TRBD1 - ASSYRDRGYEQY
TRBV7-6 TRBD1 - ASSLQTGVSNSPLH
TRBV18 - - ASSPTEYGYT
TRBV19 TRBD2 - ASSPPDGLAGHTGELF
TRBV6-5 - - ASSHETAGGTEAF
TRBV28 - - ASSPFIGHSPGDEQF
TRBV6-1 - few ASSEKVGGETQY
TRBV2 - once ATSPLFGATNEKLF
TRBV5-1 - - ASSLSGTLSSYNSPLH